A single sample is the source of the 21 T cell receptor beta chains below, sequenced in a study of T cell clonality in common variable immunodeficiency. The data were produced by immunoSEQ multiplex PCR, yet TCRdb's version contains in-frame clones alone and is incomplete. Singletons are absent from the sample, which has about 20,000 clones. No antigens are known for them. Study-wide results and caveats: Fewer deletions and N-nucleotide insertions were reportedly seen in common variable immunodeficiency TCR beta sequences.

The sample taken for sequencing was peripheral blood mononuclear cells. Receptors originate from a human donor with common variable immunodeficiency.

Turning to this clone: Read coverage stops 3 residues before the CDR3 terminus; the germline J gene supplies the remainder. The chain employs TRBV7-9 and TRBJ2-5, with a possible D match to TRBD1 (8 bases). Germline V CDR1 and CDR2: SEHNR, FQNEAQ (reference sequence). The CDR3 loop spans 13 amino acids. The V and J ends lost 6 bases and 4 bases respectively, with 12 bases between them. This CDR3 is CASSYRGGETQYF. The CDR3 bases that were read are TGTGCCAGCAGTTACAGGGGGGGAGAGACC.

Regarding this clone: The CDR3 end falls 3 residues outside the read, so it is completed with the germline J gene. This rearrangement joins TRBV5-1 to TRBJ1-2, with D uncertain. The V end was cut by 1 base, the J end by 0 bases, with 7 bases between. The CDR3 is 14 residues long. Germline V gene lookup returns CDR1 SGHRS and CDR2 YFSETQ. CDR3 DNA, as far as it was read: TGCGCCAGCAGCTTGCAGACATCTAACTATGGC. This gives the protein CASSLQTSNYG. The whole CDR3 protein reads CASSLQTSNYGYTF.

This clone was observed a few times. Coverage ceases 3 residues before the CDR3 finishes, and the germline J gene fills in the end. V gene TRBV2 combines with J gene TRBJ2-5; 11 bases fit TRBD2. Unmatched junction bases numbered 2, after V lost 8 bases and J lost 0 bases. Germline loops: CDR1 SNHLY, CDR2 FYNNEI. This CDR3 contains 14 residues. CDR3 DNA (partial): TGTGCCAGCGTAGCGGGGGGGTACCAAGAGACC. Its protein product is CASVAGGYQET. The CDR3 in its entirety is CASVAGGYQETQYF. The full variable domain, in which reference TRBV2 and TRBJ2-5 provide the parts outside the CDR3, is EPEVTQTPSHQVTQMGQEVILRCVPISNHLYFYWYRQILGQKVEFLVSFYNNEISEKSEIFDDQFSVERPDGSNFTLKIRSTKLEDSAMYFCASVAGGYQETQYFGPGTRLLVL.

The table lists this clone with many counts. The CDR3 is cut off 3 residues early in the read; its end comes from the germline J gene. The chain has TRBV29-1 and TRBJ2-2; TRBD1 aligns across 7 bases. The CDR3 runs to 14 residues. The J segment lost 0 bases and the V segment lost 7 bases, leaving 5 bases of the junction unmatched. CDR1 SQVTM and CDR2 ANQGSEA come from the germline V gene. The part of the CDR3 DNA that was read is TGCAGCGACGACAGGGTATCGAACACCGGGGAG. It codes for CSDDRVSNTGE. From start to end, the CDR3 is CSDDRVSNTGELFF.

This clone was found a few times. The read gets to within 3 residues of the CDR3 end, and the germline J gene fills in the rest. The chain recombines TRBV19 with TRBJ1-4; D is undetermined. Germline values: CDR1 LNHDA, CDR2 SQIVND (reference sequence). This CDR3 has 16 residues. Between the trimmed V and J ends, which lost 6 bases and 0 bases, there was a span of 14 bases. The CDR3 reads CASRSRSGTTNEKLFF. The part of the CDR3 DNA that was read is TGTGCCAGTAGATCCCGGTCGGGTACAACTAATGAAAAA.

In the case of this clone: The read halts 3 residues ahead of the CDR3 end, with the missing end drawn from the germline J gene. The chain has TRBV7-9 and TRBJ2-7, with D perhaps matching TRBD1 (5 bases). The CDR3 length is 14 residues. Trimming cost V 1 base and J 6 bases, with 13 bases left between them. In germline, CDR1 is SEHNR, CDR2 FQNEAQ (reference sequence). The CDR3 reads CASSLGQGVGEQYF. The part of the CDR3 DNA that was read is TGTGCCAGCAGCTTAGGCCAGGGTGTGGGCGAG.

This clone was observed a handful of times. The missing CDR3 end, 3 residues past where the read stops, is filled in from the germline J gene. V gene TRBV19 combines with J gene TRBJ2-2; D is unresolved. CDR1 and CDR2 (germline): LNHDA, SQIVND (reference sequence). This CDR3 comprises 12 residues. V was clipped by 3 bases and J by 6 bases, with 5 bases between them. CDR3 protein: CASSISAGELFF. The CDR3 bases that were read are TGTGCCAGTAGTATCTCGGCCGGGGAG.

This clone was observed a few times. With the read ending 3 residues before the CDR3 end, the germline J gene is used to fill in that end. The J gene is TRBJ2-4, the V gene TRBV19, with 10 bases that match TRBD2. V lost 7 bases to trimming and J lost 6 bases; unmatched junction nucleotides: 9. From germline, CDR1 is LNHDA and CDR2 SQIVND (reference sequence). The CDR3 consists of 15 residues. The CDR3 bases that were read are TGTGCCAGTAACGAAGCGGGAGGGCCGGCAAACATT. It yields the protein CASNEAGGPANI. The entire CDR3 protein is CASNEAGGPANIQYF.

The CDR3 reads CASSPGTPAWGNEKLFF. The sequenced part of the CDR3 DNA is TGTGCCAGCTCACCTGGGACACCTGCTTGGGGAAATGAAAAA. This chain links TRBV18 with TRBJ1-4; tentative D call: TRBD1 (6 bases). Sequencing ends 3 residues short of the CDR3 end; the germline J gene provides the rest. There are 17 residues in the CDR3. Germline CDR1 KGHSH, CDR2 LQKENI. Trimming stripped 3 bases from V and 5 bases from J, with 19 bases between.

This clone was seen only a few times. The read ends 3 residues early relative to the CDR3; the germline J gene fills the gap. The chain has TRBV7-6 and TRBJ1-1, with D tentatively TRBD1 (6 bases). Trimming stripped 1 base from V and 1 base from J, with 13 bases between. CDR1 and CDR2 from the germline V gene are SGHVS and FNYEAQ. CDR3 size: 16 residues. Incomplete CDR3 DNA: TGTGCCAGCAGCTTAGAAGCGTACAGGGAGAACACTGAA. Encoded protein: CASSLEAYRENTE. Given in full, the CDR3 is CASSLEAYRENTEAFF.

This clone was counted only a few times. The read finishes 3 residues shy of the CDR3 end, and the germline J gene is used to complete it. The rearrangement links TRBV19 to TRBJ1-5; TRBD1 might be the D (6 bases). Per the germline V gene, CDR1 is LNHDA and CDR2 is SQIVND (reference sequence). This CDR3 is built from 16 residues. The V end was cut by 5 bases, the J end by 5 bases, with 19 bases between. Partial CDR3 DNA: TGTGCCAGTAGTCCTGGATTTGTACAGGGATATCAGCCC. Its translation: CASSPGFVQGYQP. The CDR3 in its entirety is CASSPGFVQGYQPQHF.

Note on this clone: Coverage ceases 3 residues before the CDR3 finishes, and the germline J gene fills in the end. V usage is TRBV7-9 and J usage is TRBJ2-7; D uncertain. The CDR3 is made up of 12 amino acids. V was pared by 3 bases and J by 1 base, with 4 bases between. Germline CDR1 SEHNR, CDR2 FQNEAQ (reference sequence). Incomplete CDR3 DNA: TGTGCCAGCAGCTTCCCTTCCTACGAG. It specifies CASSFPSYE. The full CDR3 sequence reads CASSFPSYEQYF.

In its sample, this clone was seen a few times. CDR3 DNA (partial): TGTGCCAGCTCACCAGGCGGCGAGTTCCTCACAGATACG. Protein: CASSPGGEFLTDT. The CDR3 as a whole reads CASSPGGEFLTDTQYF. The chain uses TRBV18 and TRBJ2-3; no clear D gene. The CDR3 end lies 3 residues beyond the end of the read and is filled in from the germline J gene. The V end lost 2 bases, the J end lost 2 bases, and 14 bases lay between the germline ends. The germline CDR1 and CDR2 sequences are KGHSH and LQKENI. The CDR3 has 16 residues.

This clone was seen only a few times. The DNA read from the CDR3 is TGTGCCAGCTCACCACCGAAGGGGGAGGCCACTGAA. Amino acids: CASSPPKGEATE. The whole CDR3 sequence reads CASSPPKGEATEAFF. The V gene is TRBV18, the J gene TRBJ1-1; tentatively, D is TRBD1 (6 bases). The CDR3 is cut off 3 residues early in the read; its end comes from the germline J gene. This CDR3 has 15 amino acids. Germline values: CDR1 KGHSH, CDR2 LQKENI. V lost 0 bases, J lost 4 bases, and 12 bases lay in between.

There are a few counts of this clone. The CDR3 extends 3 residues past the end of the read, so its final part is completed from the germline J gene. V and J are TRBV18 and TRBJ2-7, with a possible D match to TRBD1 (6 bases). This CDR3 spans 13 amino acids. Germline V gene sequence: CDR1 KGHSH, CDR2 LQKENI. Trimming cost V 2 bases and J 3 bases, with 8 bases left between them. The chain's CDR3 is CASSPLDSYEQYF. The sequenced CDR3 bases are TGTGCCAGCTCACCATTGGACAGCTACGAG.

CDR3 region: CASSPTQASGNQPQHF. CDR3 DNA (partial): TGTGCCAGCTCACCAACCCAGGCGTCGGGCAATCAGCCC. The chain links TRBV18 to TRBJ1-5; no clear D. The read ends 3 residues early relative to the CDR3; the germline J gene fills the gap. The CDR3 runs 16 residues. Trimming cost V 2 bases and J 2 bases, with 13 bases left between them. The germline gives CDR1 KGHSH, CDR2 LQKENI.

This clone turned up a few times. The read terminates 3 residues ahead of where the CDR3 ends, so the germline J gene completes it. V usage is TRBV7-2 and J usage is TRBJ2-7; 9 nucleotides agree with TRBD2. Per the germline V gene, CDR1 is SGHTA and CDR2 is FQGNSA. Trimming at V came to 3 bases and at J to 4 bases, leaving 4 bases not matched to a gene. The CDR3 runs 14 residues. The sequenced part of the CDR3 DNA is TGTGCCAGCAGCTTGGGACTAGCCGCGTACGAG. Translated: CASSLGLAAYE. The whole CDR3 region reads CASSLGLAAYEQYF.

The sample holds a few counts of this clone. The CDR3 loop is CASSYLNQPQHF. The part of the CDR3 DNA that was read is TGTGCCAGCAGTTACCTTAATCAGCCC. This sequence joins TRBV6-2 or TRBV6-3 and TRBJ1-5; D is ambiguous. The observed sequence ends 3 residues before the CDR3 terminus, with the missing tail filled in from the germline J gene. The V end lost 2 bases, the J end lost 4 bases, and 3 bases lay between the germline ends. CDR1 is MNHEY, CDR2 SVGEGT, per germline. The CDR3 has 12 amino acids.

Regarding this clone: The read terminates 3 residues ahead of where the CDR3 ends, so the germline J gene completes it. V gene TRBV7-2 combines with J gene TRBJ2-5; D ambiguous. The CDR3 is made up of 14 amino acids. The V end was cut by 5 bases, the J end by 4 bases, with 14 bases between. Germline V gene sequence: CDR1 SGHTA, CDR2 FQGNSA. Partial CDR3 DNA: TGTGCCAGCAGCCAGACGCTAGTAGGAGAGACC. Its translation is CASSQTLVGET. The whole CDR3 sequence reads CASSQTLVGETQYF.

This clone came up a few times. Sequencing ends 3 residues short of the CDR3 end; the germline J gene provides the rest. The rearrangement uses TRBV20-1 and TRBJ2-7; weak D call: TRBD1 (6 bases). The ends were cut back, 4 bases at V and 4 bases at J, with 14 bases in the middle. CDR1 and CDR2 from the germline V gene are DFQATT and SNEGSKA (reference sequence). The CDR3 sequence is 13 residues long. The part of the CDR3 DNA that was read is TGCAGTGCTAAGGGAAACAGGGAATACGAG. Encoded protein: CSAKGNREYE. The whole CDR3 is CSAKGNREYEQYF.

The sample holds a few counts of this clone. CDR3 region: CASSPPWAGRSYEQYF. CDR3 DNA, as far as it was read: TGTGCCAGCAGCCCCCCATGGGCGGGCCGTTCCTACGAG. The J gene is TRBJ2-7, the V gene TRBV7-3, with a weak D call TRBD2 (5 bases). The read finishes 3 residues shy of the CDR3 end, and the germline J gene is used to complete it. This CDR3 has 16 amino acids. The V gene lost 5 bases and the J gene lost 1 base, with 18 bases spanning the gap. Germline loops: CDR1 SGHTA, CDR2 FQGTGA.